Presented here are 5 T cell receptor beta chains from one specimen sequenced in a study of T cells in Graves' hyperthyroidism and ophthalmopathy. The TCR beta CDR3 regions underwent amplification using RNA transcripts as the source. First-round RT-PCR targeting the TCR CDR3 was performed with the HTBI primer set. TCRdb re-analysed the multiplex PCR reads in MiXCR, keeping a single row per CDR3 protein. The repertoire holds approximately 400,000 distinct CDR3 sequences, with 25% as singletons. The sample taken for sequencing was blood. Receptor source: a middle-aged man with Graves' hyperthyroidism.

This clonotype was seen once. The chain uses TRBV20-1 and TRBJ1-1; no definite D call. There are 14 residues in the CDR3. V was clipped by 2 bases and J by 1 base, with 11 bases between them. Germline CDR1 and CDR2: DFQATT and SNEGSKA (reference sequence). This CDR3 is CSARNPHRNTEAFF. The CDR3 DNA sequence: TGCAGTGCTAGAAACCCTCACAGGAACACTGAAGCTTTCTTT.

The rearrangement joins TRBV11-3 to TRBJ2-1; 16 bases line up with TRBD2. The germline V gene has CDR1 SGHNT and CDR2 YENEEA. Losses at the gene ends were 1 base for V and 6 bases for J; bases not matched to a gene: 3. The CDR3 length is 17 residues. The CDR3 DNA sequence: TGTGCCAGCAGCTTAGTGGGACTAGCGGGAGGGGGCAATGAGCAGTTCTTC. This gives the protein CASSLVGLAGGGNEQFF.

The chain joins TRBV5-1 to TRBJ2-3, with 9 bases lining up with TRBD2. This CDR3 is built from 15 residues. The junction had 6 bases not matched to a gene; V was cut back by 5 bases and J by 2 bases. The germline V gene has CDR1 SGHRS and CDR2 YFSETQ. DNA for the CDR3: TGCGCCAGCAGGTTCAGCGGGAGGTACACAGATACGCAGTATTTT. Its translation: CASRFSGRYTDTQYF.

This clonotype was picked up many times. This chain connects TRBV2 to TRBJ1-2, with no clear D. V lost 2 bases to trimming and J lost 1 base, with 8 bases between them. Germline loops: CDR1 SNHLY, CDR2 FYNNEI. The length of the CDR3 is 14 residues. CDR3 in DNA: TGTGCCAGCAGTGAAACAGCGGGTAACTATGGCTACACCTTC. Its translation is CASSETAGNYGYTF.

This rearrangement joins TRBV18 to TRBJ2-5, with 7 bases fitting TRBD2. CDR3 length: 16 residues. V shed 0 bases and J 6 bases; nucleotides not matched to a gene: 10. Germline V gene lookup returns CDR1 KGHSH and CDR2 LQKENI. CDR3 protein: CASSPPKAGTVKTQYF. The CDR3 DNA sequence: TGTGCCAGCTCACCACCCAAAGCGGGAACCGTAAAGACCCAGTACTTC.